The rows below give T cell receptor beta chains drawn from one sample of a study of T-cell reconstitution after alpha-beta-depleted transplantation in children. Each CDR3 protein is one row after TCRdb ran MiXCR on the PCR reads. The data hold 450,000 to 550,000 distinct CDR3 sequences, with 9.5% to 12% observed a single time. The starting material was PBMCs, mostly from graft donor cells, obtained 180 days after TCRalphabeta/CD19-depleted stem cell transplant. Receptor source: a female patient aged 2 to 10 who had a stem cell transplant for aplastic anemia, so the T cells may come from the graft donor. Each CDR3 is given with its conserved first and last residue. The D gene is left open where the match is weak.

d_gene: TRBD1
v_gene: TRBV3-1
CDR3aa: CACSQPGTVQNEQFF

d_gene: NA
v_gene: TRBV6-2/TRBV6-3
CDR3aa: CASSYPRTMEDWQYF

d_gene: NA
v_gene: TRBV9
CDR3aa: CASSVGSGLNEQFF

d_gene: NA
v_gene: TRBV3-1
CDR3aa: CASSIRTGTDTQYF

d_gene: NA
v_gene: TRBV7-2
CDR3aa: CASSLEGSRRGTPQHF

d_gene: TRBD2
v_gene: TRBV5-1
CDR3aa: CASSFRSGLAGANEQFF

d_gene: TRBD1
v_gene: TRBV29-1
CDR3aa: CSVEDPGQGGTQYF

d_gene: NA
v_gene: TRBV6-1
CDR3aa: CAASGSREQFF

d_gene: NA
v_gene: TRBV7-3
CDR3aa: CASSPWDRETQYF

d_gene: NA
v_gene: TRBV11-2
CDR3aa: CASSLRWASFSSTDTQYF

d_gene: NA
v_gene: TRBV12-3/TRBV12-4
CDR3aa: CASSLAEGTYEQYF

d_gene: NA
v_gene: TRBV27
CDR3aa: CASSLLGSDIQYF

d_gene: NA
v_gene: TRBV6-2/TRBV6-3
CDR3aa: CASSAGQITWSTGELFF

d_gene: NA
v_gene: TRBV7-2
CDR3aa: CASSLDTGSSYEQYF

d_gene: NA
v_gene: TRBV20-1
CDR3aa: CSARDKGNTGELFF

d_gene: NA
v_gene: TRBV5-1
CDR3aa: CASSLPRGETQYF

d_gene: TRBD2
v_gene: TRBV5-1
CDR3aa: CASSLAGWWGGLAAPYEQYF

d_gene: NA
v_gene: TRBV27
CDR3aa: CASSFARYTDTQYF

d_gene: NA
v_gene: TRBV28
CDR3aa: CASSFFRGKGVQETQYF

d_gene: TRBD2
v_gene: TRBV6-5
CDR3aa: CASSYSQPLAGSYADTQYF

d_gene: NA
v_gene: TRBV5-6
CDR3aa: CASSLVGSGGYF

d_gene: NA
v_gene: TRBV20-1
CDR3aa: CSARPDGVQFF

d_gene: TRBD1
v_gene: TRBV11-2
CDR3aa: CASCEQGTHPLRCQETQYF

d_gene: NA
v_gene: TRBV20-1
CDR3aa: CSAVRAPWGPQHF

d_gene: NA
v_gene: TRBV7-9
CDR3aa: CASSSGPGKQYF

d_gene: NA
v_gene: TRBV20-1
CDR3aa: CSARRAGTPNSDTQYF

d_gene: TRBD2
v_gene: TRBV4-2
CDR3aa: CASSQDASGRYYNEQFF

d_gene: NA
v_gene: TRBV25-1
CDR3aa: CASSDRSWDTQYF

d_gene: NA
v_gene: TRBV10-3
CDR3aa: CAISESTSAYGYTF

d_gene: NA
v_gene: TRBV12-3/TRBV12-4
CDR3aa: CASSPRGKKGTEAFF

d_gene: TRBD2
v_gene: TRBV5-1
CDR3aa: CASSLATGLAGVNEQFF

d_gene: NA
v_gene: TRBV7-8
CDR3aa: CASSLDFLGQTQYF

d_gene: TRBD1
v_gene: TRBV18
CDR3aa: CASSPEGAESPLHF

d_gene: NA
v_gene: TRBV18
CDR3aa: CASSLGGALSGNTIYF

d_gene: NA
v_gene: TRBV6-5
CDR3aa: CASSYLGPPDTGELFF